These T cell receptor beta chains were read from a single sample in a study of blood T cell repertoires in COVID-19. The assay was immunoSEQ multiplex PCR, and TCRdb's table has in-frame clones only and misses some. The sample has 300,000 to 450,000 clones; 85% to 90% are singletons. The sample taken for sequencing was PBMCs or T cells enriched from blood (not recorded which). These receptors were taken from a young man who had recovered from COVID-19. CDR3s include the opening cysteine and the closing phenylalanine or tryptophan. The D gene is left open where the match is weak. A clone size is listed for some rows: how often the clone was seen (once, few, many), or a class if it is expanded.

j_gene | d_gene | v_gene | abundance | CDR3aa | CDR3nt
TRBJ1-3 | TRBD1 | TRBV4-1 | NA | CASTEGAGNTIYF | TGCGCCAGTACGGAGGGGGCAGGAAACACCATATATTTT
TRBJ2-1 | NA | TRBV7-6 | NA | CASSLFTHREHFF | TGTGCCAGCAGCTTATTCACGCACAGGGAGCATTTCTTC
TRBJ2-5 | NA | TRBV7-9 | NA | CASGSGGGETQYF | TGTGCCAGCGGGTCAGGTGGAGGAGAGACCCAGTACTTC
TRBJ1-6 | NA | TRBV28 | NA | CASSLYSGSPLHF | TGTGCCAGCAGTTTATATTCGGGTTCACCCCTCCACTTT
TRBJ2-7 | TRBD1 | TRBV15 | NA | CATSRSPGTGSHEQYF | TGTGCCACCAGCAGATCCCCCGGGACAGGGTCCCACGAGCAGTACTTC
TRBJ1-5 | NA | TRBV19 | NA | CASSQGRPQHF | TGTGCCAGTAGTCAGGGGAGGCCCCAGCATTTT
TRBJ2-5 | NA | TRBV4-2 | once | CASSTSRTEQETQYF | TGTGCCAGCAGCACTAGCCGGACTGAGCAAGAGACCCAGTACTTC
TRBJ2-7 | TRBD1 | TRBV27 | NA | CASRRYPGQGVYEQYF | TGTGCCAGCAGAAGATATCCGGGACAGGGGGTTTACGAGCAGTACTTC
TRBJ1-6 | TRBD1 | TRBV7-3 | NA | CASSLRGGTVYNSPLHF | TGTGCCAGCAGCTTAAGAGGTGGGACAGTCTATAATTCACCCCTCCACTTT
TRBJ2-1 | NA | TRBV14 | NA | CASSQALQGEQFF | TGTGCCAGCAGCCAAGCCCTGCAGGGTGAGCAGTTCTTC
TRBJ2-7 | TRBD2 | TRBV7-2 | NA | CASSIAGGASYEQYF | TGTGCCAGCAGCATAGCGGGAGGGGCGTCCTACGAGCAGTACTTC